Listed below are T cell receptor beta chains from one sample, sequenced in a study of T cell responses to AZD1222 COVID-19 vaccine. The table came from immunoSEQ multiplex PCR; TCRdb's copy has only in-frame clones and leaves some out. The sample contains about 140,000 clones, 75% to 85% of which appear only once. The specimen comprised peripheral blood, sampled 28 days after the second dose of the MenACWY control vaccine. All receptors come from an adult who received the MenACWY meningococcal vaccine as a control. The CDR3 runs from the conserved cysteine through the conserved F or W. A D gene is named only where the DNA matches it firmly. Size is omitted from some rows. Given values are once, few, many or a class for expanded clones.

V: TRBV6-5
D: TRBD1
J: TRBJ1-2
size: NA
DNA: TGTGCCAGCAGTTATGACAGGGCTTACTATGGCTACACCTTC
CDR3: CASSYDRAYYGYTF

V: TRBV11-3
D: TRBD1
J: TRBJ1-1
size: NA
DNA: TGTGCCAGCAGCCCCACGGTAGGGGGCCTGAACACTGAAGCTTTCTTT
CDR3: CASSPTVGGLNTEAFF

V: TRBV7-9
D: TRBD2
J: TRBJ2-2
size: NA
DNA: TGTGCCAGCAGCTCGATGGGGGTAGCGGGATTCAACACCGGGGAGCTGTTTTTT
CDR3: CASSSMGVAGFNTGELFF

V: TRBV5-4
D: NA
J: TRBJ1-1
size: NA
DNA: TGTGCCAGCAGCTTGAGGCCGACCCTGGGGAACACTGAAGCTTTCTTT
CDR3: CASSLRPTLGNTEAFF

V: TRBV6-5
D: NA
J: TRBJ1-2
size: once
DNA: TGTGCCAGCAGTTACTCCTTGGGACCAAGGGGCTACACCTTC
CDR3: CASSYSLGPRGYTF

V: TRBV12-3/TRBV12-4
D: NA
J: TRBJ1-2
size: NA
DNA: TGTGCCAGCAGCCTCTCAGGGGATAGTGGCTACACCTTC
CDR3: CASSLSGDSGYTF

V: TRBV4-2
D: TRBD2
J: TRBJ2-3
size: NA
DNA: TGTGCCAGCAGCCAAGATAGGTCCCCAGCGGGGGCCTCTAGCACAGATACGCAGTATTTT
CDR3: CASSQDRSPAGASSTDTQYF

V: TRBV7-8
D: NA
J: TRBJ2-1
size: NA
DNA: TGTGCCAGCAGCAACAATGAGCAGTTCTTC
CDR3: CASSNNEQFF

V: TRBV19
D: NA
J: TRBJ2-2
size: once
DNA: TGTGCCAGTAGTATAGTGCGGGGAGTGGGCACCGGGGAGCTGTTTTTT
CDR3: CASSIVRGVGTGELFF

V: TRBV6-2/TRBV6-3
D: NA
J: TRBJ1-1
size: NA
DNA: TGTGCCAGCAGTTGGGGTGGGGAGAACACTGAAGCTTTCTTT
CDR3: CASSWGGENTEAFF

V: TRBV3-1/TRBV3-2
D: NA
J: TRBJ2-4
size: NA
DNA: TGTGCCAGCAGCCAAGGCTCGGGTCTGGACATTCAGTACTTC
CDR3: CASSQGSGLDIQYF

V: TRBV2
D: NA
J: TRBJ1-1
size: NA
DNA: TGTGCCAGCAGGCGGGAGGAGAACACTGAAGCTTTCTTT
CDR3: CASRREENTEAFF

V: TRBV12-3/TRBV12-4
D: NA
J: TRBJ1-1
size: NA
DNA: TGTGCCAGCAGCCGTGAAGTGAACACTGAAGCTTTCTTT
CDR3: CASSREVNTEAFF

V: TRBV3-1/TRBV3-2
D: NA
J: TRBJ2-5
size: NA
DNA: TGTGCCAGCAGCCAAATACGGGCACGGGAGACCCAGTACTTC
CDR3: CASSQIRARETQYF

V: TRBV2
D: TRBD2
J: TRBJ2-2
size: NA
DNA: TGTGCCAGCAGTCCACTAGCGGGAGCCGGGGAGCTGTTTTTT
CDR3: CASSPLAGAGELFF

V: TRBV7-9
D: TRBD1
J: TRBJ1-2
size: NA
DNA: TGTGCCAGCAGCTTAGGCAGGGGGATCGGCTACACCTTC
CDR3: CASSLGRGIGYTF

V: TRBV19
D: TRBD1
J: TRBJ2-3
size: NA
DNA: TGTGCCAGTAGTATAGGAGGGGGCCTAAGGTCCACAGATACGCAGTATTTT
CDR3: CASSIGGGLRSTDTQYF

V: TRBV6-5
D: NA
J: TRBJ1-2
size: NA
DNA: TGTGCCAGCAGACGGGACACCTATGGCTACACCTTC
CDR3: CASRRDTYGYTF

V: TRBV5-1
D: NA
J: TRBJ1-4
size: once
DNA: TGCGCCAGCAGCTCGGGGGGACCGAATAATGAAAAACTGTTTTTT
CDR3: CASSSGGPNNEKLFF

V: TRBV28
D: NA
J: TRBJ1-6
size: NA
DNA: TGTGCCAGCAGTTTCGTCAGGGGCGGTTCACCCCTCCACTTT
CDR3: CASSFVRGGSPLHF

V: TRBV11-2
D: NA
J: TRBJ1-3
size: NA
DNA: TGTGCCAGCAGCTTAGACCAGGGGAGCTCTGGAAACACCATATATTTT
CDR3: CASSLDQGSSGNTIYF

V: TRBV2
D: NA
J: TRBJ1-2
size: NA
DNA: TGTGCCAGCAGTGTAGAGGCAGGGGCTGGCTACACCTTC
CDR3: CASSVEAGAGYTF

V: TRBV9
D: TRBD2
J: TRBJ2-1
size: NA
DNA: TGTGCCAGCAGCGTAGAGGGTAGCGGGGGGGCCTCCTACAATGAGCAGTTCTTC
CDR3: CASSVEGSGGASYNEQFF

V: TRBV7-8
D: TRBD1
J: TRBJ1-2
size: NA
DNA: TGTGCCAGCAGCTACCGGACAGGGGGCGGGGGCTACACCTTC
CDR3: CASSYRTGGGGYTF

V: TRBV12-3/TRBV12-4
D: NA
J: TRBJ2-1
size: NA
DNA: TGTGCCAGCAGTTTAGGGGCCGTTGCGCAGTTCTTC
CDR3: CASSLGAVAQFF

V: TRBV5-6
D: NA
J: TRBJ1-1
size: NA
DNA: TGTGCCAGCAGCTTGTCGACGGGCAGTGCTTTCTTT
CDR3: CASSLSTGSAFF

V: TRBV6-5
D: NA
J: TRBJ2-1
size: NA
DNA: TGTGCCAGCAGTTGGGGACCCTGGGACAATGAGCAGTTCTTC
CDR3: CASSWGPWDNEQFF

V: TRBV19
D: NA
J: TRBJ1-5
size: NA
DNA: TGTGCCAGTAGTATAGCCACCGGAGGCAATCAGCCCCAGCATTTT
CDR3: CASSIATGGNQPQHF

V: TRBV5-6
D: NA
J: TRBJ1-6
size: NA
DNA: TGTGCCAGCAGCTTGAGTCTGGGAAACGGGTATAATTCACCCCTCCACTTT
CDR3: CASSLSLGNGYNSPLHF

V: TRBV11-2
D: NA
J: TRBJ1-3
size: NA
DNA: TGTGCCAGCAGCTTTAGGGGAAACACCATATATTTT
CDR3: CASSFRGNTIYF

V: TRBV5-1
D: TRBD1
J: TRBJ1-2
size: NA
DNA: TGCGCCAGCAGCTTGGTAGCGCAGGGGGCCGGTGGCTACACCTTC
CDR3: CASSLVAQGAGGYTF

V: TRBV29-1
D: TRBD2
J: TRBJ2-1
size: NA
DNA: TGCAGCGCCCTTCTAGCGGGGGGTTTGCAGTTCTTC
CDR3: CSALLAGGLQFF

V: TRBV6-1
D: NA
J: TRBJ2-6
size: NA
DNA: TGTGCCAGCAGTGAAGGCCCCCCGGGGACTGGGGCCAACGTCCTGACTTTC
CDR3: CASSEGPPGTGANVLTF

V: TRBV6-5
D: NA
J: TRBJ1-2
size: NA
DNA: TGTGCCAGCAGTTACTCGAGTCAGGGAGGCTATGGCTACACCTTC
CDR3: CASSYSSQGGYGYTF

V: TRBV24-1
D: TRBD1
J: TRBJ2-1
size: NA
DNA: TGTGCCACCAGTGATCCCAAAAGGACAGGACCCTCCTACAATGAGCAGTTCTTC
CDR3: CATSDPKRTGPSYNEQFF

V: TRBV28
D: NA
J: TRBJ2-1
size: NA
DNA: TGTGCCAGCATCCCCGGAGACGAACGATCCTACAATGAGCAGTTCTTC
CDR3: CASIPGDERSYNEQFF

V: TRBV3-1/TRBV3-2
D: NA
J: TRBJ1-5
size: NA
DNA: TGTGCCAGCAGCCAAGGACACGGGGGCAATCAGCCCCAGCATTTT
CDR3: CASSQGHGGNQPQHF

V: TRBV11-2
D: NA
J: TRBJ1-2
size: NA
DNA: TGTGCCAGCAGCCCAATAAACTATGGCTACACCTTC
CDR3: CASSPINYGYTF

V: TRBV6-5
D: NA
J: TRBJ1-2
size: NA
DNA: TGTGCCAGCAGTCGACTGGACAGACGCTATGGCTACACCTTC
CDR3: CASSRLDRRYGYTF

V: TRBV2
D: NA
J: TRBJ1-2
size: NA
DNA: TGTGCCAGCCGCCGGGGACGCGGCTACACCTTC
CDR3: CASRRGRGYTF

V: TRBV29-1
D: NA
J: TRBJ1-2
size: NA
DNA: TGCAGCGTATCCCGTGGGGCGTACTATGGCTACACCTTC
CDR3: CSVSRGAYYGYTF

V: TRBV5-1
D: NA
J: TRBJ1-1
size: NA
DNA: TGCGCCAGCACCGTCCCGGGGGGCGATTCTGAAGCTTTCTTT
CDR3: CASTVPGGDSEAFF

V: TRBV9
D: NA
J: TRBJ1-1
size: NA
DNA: TGTGCCAGCAGCGTATCGGACGGCTACACTGAAGCTTTCTTT
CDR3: CASSVSDGYTEAFF

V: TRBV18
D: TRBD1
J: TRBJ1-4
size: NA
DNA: TGTGCCAGCTCACCCCTTCAGACAGGGAGGGGTGAAAAACTGTTTTTT
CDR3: CASSPLQTGRGEKLFF

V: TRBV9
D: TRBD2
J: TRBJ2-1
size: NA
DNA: TGTGCCAGCAGCGTCGGACTAGCGGACTACAATGAGCAGTTCTTC
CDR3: CASSVGLADYNEQFF

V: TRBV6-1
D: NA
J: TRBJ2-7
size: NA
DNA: TGTGCCAGCAGTGAAGTCCGACTCCAGTGCTTC
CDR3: CASSEVRLQCF

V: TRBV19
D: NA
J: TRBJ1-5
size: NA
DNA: TGTGCCAGTAGTATGTACCGGGGGTCCCAGCATTTT
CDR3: CASSMYRGSQHF

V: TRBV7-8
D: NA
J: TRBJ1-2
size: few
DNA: TGTGCCAGCAGCCCAGGATTGGGCTATGGCTACACCTTC
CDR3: CASSPGLGYGYTF

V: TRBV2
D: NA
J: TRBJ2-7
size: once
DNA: TGTGCCAGCAGATACGGATTCTCCTACGAGCAGTACTTC
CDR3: CASRYGFSYEQYF

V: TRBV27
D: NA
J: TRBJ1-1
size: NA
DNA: TGTGCCAGCAGTTTTGGCACTGAAGCTTTCTTT
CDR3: CASSFGTEAFF

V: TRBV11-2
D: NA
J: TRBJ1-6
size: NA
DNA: TGTGCCAGCAGCCCCGCGGGTCGCGTGGGCTCCTATAATTCACCCCTCCACTTT
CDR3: CASSPAGRVGSYNSPLHF

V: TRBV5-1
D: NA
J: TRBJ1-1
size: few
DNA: TGCGCCAGCAGCTCCAACCTGGGCTCGAACACTGAAGCTTTCTTT
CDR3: CASSSNLGSNTEAFF

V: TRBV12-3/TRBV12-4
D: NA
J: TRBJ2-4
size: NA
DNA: TGTGCCAGCAGTTTAAGCGACGCAAACATTCAGTACTTC
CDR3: CASSLSDANIQYF

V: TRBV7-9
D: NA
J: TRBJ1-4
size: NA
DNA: TGTGCCAGCAGCTTAGTGCGACAGTCCGTTCCAACTAATGAAAAACTGTTTTTT
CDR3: CASSLVRQSVPTNEKLFF

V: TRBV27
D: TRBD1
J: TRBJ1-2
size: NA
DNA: TGTGCCAGCAGTCTCCTAGGACAGGGAGGCTATGGCTACACCTTC
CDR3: CASSLLGQGGYGYTF